The T cell receptor beta chain described here comes from a study of blood T cell repertoires in COVID-19. Study-level background: The study drew acute and convalescent COVID-19 samples from the United States, Italy and Spain.

Under the authors' procedure: Estimated nucleated cell counts came from reference gene primer amplification. Sequenced by immunoSEQ multiplex PCR; TCRdb stores in-frame clones only, minus some. V, J and clone size derive from that table, while D and trimming were established from the DNA sequence. This table holds about 370,000 clones, about 87% found once. The V and J ends lost 4 bases and 0 bases respectively, with 16 bases between them. The length of the CDR3 is 16 residues. Germline-derived CDR1 and CDR2 are LNHDA and SQIVND (reference sequence). Seattle's enrolled individuals joined amid active infection and were then monitored longitudinally.

V and J are TRBV19 and TRBJ2-7; possible D gene TRBD1, 6 bases. The receptor's source is a woman in her 30s with COVID-19, enrolled during active disease. Sample: peripheral blood. CDR3 sequence reads: CASSSSGRGPSYEQYF. Written as DNA, the CDR3 is TGTGCCAGTAGTAGCTCGGGCAGGGGTCCCTCCTACGAGCAGTACTTC.